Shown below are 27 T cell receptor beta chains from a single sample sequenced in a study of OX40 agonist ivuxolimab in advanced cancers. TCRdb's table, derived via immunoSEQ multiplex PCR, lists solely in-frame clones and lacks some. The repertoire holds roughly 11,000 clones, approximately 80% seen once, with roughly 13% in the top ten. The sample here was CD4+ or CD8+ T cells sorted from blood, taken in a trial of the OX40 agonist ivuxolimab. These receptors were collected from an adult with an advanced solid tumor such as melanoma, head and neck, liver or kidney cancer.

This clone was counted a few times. The CDR3 sequence: CASSSHSGNTDTQYF. The CDR3 DNA reads as TGCGCCAGCAGCAGCCATAGCGGAAACACAGATACGCAGTATTTT. This chain joins TRBV5-1 and TRBJ2-3, with D tentatively TRBD2 (6 bases). This CDR3 has 15 amino acids. Trimming removed 4 bases at V and 2 bases at J, with 14 bases between. Germline CDR1 SGHRS, CDR2 YFSETQ.

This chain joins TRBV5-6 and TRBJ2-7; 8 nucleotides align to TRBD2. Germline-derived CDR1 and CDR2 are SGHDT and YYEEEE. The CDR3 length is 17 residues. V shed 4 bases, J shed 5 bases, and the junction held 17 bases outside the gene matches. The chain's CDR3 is CASSPGGPAGASDEQYF. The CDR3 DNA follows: TGTGCCAGCAGCCCGGGGGGGCCAGCGGGAGCCTCTGACGAGCAGTACTTC.

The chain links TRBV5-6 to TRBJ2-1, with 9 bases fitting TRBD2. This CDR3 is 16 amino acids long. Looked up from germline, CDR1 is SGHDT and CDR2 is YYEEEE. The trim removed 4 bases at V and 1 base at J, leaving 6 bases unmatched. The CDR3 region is CASSRTTSGSYNEQFF. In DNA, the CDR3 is TGTGCCAGCAGCCGTACGACTAGCGGTTCCTACAATGAGCAGTTCTTC.

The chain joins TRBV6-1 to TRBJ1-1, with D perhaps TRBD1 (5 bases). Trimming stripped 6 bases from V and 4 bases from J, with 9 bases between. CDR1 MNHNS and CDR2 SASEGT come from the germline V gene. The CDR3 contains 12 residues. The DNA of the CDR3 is TGTGCCAGCAGGGGGACCCTCACTGAAGCTTTCTTT. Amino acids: CASRGTLTEAFF.

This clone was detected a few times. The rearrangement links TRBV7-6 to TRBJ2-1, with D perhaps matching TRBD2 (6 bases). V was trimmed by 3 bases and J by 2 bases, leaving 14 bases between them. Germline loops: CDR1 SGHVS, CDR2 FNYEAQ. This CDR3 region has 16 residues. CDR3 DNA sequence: TGTGCCAGCAGCTTTATCACGGGAGATACCTACAATGAGCAGTTCTTC. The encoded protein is CASSFITGDTYNEQFF.

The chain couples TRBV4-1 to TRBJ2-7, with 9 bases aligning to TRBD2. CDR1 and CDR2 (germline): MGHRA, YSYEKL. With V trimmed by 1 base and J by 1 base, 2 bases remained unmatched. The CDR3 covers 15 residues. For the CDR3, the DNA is TGCGCCAGCAGCCAAGTGACTAGCGGATCCTACGAGCAGTACTTC. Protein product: CASSQVTSGSYEQYF.

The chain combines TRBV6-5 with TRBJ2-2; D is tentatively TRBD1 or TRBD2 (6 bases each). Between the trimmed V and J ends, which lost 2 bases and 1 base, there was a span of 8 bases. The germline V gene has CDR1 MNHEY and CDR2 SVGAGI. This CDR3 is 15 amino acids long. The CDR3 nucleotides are TGTGCCAGCAGTTACAGGGGGGAGAACACCGGGGAGCTGTTTTTT. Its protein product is CASSYRGENTGELFF.

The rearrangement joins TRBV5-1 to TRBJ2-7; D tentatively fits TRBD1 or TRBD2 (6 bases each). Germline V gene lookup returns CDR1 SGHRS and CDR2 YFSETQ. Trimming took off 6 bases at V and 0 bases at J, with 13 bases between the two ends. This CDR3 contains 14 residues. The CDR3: CASTLGGASYEQYF. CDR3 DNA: TGCGCCAGCACCCTGGGGGGCGCCTCCTACGAGCAGTACTTC.

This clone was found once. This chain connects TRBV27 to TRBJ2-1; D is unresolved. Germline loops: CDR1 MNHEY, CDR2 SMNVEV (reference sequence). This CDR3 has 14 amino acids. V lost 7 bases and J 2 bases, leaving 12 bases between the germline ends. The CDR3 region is CASNPLPTYNEQFF. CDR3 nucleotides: TGTGCCAGCAACCCACTGCCTACCTACAATGAGCAGTTCTTC.

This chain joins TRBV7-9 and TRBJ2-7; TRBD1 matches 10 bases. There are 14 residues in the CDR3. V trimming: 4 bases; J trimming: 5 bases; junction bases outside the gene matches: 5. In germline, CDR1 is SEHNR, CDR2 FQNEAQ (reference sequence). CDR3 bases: TGTGCCAGCAGCTCACCGGGACAGGGGCACGAGCAGTACTTC. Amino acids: CASSSPGQGHEQYF.

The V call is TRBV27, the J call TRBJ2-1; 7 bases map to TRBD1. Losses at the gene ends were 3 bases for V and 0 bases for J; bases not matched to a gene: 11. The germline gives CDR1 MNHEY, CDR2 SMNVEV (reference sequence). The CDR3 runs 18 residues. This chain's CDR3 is CASSFRPQGTSSYNEQFF. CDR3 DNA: TGTGCCAGCAGTTTTCGGCCACAGGGGACGAGCTCCTACAATGAGCAGTTCTTC.

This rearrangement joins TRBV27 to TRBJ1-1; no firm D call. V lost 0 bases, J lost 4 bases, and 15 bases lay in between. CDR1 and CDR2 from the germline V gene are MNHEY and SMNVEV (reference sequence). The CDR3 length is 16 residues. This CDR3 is CASSLSNPGPSTEAFF. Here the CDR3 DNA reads TGTGCCAGCAGTTTATCGAATCCGGGCCCGAGCACTGAAGCTTTCTTT.

The CDR3 bases are TGTGCCAGCAGTTACGTGGGTGAAGCTTTCTTT. Translation gives CASSYVGEAFF. The V call is TRBV6-1, the J call TRBJ1-1; D ambiguous. The germline gives CDR1 MNHNS, CDR2 SASEGT. Trimming cost V 5 bases and J 7 bases, with 8 bases left between them. This CDR3 comprises 11 residues.

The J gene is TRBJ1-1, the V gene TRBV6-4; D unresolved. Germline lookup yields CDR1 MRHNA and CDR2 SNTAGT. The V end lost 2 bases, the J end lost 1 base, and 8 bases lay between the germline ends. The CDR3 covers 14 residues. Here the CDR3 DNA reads TGTGCCAGCAGTGACGGAGACGAGAACACTGAAGCTTTCTTT. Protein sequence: CASSDGDENTEAFF.

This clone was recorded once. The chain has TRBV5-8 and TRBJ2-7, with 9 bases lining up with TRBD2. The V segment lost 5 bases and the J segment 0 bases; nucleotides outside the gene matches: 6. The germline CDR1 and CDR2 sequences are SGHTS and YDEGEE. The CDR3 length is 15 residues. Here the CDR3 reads CASRLAGESSYEQYF. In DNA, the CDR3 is TGTGCCAGCAGGTTAGCGGGGGAAAGCTCCTACGAGCAGTACTTC.

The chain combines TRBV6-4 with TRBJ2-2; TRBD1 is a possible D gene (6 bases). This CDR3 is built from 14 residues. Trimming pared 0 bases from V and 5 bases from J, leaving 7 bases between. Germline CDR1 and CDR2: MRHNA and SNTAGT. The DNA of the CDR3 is TGTGCCAGCAGTGACTCGACAGGAACCGGGGAGCTGTTTTTT. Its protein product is CASSDSTGTGELFF.

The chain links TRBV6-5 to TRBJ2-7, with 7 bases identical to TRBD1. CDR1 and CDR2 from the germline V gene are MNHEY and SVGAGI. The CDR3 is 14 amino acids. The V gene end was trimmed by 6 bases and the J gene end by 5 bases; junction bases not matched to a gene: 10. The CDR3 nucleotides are TGTGCCAGCAGCCACCCAGGGGGTTCAGACGAGCAGTACTTC. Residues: CASSHPGGSDEQYF.

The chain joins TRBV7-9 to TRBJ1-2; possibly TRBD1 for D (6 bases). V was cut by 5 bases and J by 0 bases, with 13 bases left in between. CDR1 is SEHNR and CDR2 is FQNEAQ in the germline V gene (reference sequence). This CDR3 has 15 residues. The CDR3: CASSLHRAANYGYTF. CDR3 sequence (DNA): TGTGCCAGCAGCCTCCACAGGGCGGCTAACTATGGCTACACCTTC.

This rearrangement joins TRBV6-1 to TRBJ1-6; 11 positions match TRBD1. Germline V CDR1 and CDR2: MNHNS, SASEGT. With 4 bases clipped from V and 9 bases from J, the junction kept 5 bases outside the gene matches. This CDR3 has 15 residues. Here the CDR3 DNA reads TGTGCCAGCAGTGGAGGACAGGGGGCAGGTTCACCCCTCCACTTT. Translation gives CASSGGQGAGSPLHF.

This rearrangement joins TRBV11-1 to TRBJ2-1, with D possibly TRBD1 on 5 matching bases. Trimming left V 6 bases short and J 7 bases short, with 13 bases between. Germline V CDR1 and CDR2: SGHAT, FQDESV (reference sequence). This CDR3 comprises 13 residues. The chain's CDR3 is CASRGLGMNEQFF. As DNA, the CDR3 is TGTGCCAGCAGGGGGCTTGGGATGAATGAGCAGTTCTTC.

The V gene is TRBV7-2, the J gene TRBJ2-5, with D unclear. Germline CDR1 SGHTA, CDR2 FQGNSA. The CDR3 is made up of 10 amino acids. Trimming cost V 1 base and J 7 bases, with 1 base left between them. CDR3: CASSLGTQYF. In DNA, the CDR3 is TGTGCCAGCAGCTTAGGGACCCAGTACTTC.

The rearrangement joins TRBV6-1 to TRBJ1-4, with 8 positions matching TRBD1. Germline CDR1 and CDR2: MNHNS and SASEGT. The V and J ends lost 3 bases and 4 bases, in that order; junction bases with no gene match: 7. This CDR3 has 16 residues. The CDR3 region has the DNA TGTGCCAGCAGTGACGACCGGACAGGGATTAATGAAAAACTGTTTTTT. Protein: CASSDDRTGINEKLFF.

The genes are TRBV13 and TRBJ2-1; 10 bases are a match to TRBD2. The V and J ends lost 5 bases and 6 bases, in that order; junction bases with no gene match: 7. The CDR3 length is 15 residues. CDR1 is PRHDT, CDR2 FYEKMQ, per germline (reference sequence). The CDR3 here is CASSATSGTGNEQFF. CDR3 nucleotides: TGTGCCAGCAGCGCTACTAGCGGGACGGGCAATGAGCAGTTCTTC. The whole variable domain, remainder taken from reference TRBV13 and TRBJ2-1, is AAGVIQSPRHLIKEKRETATLKCYPIPRHDTVYWYQQGPGQDPQFLISFYEKMQSDKGSIPDRFSAQQFSDYHSELNMSSLELGDSALYFCASSATSGTGNEQFFGPGTRLTVL.

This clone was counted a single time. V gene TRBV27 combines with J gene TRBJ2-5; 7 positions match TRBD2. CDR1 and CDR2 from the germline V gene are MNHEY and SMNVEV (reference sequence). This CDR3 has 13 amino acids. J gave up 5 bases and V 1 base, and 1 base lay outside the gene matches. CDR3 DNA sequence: TGTGCCAGCAGTTTATGGGGGGGGGAGACCCAGTACTTC. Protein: CASSLWGGETQYF.

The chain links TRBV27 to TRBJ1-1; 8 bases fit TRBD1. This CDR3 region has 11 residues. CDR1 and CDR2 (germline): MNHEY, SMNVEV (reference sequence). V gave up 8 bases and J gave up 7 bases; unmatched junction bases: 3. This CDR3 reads CASSGTGEAFF. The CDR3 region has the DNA TGTGCCAGCTCAGGGACAGGTGAAGCTTTCTTT.

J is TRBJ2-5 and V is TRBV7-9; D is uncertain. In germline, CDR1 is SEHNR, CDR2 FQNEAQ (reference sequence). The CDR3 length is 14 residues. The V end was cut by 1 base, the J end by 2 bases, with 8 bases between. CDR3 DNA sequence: TGTGCCAGCAGCTTAGAGGGCAGGCAAGAGACCCAGTACTTC. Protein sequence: CASSLEGRQETQYF.

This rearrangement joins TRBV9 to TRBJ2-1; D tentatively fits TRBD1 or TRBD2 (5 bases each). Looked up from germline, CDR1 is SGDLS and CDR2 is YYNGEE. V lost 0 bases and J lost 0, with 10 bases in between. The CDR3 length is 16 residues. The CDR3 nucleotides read TGTGCCAGCAGCGTAGATGGGGGTACCTCCTACAATGAGCAGTTCTTC. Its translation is CASSVDGGTSYNEQFF.